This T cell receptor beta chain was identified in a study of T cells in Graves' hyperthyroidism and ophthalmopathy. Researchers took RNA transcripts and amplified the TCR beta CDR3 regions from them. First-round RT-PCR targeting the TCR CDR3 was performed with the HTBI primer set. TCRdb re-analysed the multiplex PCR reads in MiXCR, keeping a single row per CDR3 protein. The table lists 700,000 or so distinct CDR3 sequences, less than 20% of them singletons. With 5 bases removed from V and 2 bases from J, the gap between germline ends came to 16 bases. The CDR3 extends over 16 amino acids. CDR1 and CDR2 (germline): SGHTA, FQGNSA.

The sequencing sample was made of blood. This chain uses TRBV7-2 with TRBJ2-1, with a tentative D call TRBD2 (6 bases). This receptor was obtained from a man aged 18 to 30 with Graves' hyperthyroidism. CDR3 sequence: CASSPLAPLTYNEQFF. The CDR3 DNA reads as TGTGCCAGCAGCCCACTAGCTCCCCTCACCTACAATGAGCAGTTCTTC. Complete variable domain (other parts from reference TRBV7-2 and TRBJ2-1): GAGVSQSPSNKVTEKGKDVELRCDPISGHTALYWYRQSLGQGLEFLIYFQGNSAPDKSGLPSDRFSAERTGGSVSTLTIQRTQQEDSAVYLCASSPLAPLTYNEQFFGPGTRLTVL.